One and the same sample provided the 11 T cell receptor beta chains below, sequenced in a study of neurological immune-mediated disorders. MiXCR, applied by TCRdb to the 5' RACE reads, yields one record per CDR3 protein. The sample has about 50,000 distinct CDR3 sequences, 6.5% to 8.5% seen once. Time point given: longitudinal time-point 3. The sample taken for sequencing was PBMCs. The receptors come from a middle-aged woman in good health.

In this sample, this clonotype turned up many times. This chain connects TRBV2 to TRBJ2-7; a weak D match, TRBD1 (6 bases). CDR3 size: 15 residues. Germline lookup yields CDR1 SNHLY and CDR2 FYNNEI. CDR3: CATGGSGTQPYEQYF. In DNA form, the CDR3 reads TGTGCTACTGGGGGCTCCGGGACACAACCCTACGAGCAGTACTTC.

This clonotype was seen repeatedly, ten times or more. The chain uses TRBV25-1 and TRBJ2-7, with 7 bases aligning to TRBD1. This CDR3 contains 13 residues. J gave up 1 base and V 5 bases, and 2 bases lay outside the gene matches. CDR1 and CDR2 (germline): MGHDK, SYGVNS. The CDR3 here is CASSRQGSYEQYF. The CDR3 DNA reads TGTGCCAGCAGTCGACAGGGTTCCTACGAGCAGTACTTC.

This clonotype was recorded many times. V usage is TRBV9 and J usage is TRBJ1-1, with 7 bases that match TRBD1. The trim removed 4 bases at V and 7 bases at J, leaving 10 bases unmatched. CDR3 size: 14 residues. Germline loops: CDR1 SGDLS, CDR2 YYNGEE. The chain's CDR3 is CASSSRTGTSEAFF. The CDR3 DNA reads TGTGCCAGCAGCTCCAGGACAGGTACTAGTGAAGCTTTCTTT.

The chain combines TRBV15 with TRBJ2-2, with unresolved D. The CDR3 extends over 12 amino acids. Trimming cost V 1 base and J 7 bases, with 4 bases left between them. Germline CDR1 reads LNHNV; CDR2 reads YYDKDF (reference sequence). Here the CDR3 reads CATSRGNGELFF. In DNA form, the CDR3 reads TGTGCCACCAGCAGAGGGAACGGGGAGCTGTTTTTT.

This clonotype was counted many times. CDR3 residues: CASSFAGRSGTEAFF. DNA of the CDR3: TGTGCCAGCAGTTTTGCCGGACGTAGTGGGACTGAAGCTTTCTTT. The V gene is TRBV12-3 or TRBV12-4, the J gene TRBJ1-1; D is unresolved. The CDR3 contains 15 residues. The ends were cut back, 3 bases at V and 5 bases at J, with 16 bases in the middle.

At least ten counts were recorded for this clonotype. CDR3 sequence (DNA): TGTGCCACCAGCGCCAGACTAGAAAGCACAGATACGCAGTATTTT. It specifies CATSARLESTDTQYF. The chain carries TRBV15 and TRBJ2-3; weak D call: TRBD2 (6 bases). CDR3 length: 15 amino acids. V was pared by 5 bases and J by 0 bases, with 12 bases between. CDR1 is LNHNV and CDR2 is YYDKDF in the germline V gene (reference sequence).

This clonotype was seen at least ten times. This chain links TRBV10-3 with TRBJ2-2; the match to TRBD1 covers 9 bases. Germline V gene sequence: CDR1 ENHRY, CDR2 SYGVKD. V lost 10 bases and J lost 3; bases outside the gene matches: 9. The CDR3 has 15 amino acids. This CDR3 reads CATTGTGFHTGELFF. The CDR3 DNA reads TGTGCCACCACCGGGACAGGGTTTCACACCGGGGAGCTGTTTTTT.

This clonotype was counted many times. This sequence joins TRBV12-3 or TRBV12-4 and TRBJ1-3; D remains unclear. The V and J ends lost 6 bases and 5 bases respectively, with 23 bases between them. The CDR3 is 17 amino acids. For the CDR3, the DNA is TGTGCCAGCAGCCCTCGGATCGGGGTCGCCAACCGAAACACCATATATTTT. Its protein product is CASSPRIGVANRNTIYF.

The sample holds many counts of this clonotype. DNA for the CDR3: TGCGCCAGCAGCTTGGGACAGAGCACAGATACGCAGTATTTT. Its translation is CASSLGQSTDTQYF. The chain has TRBV5-1 and TRBJ2-3; D is possibly TRBD1 (5 bases). The CDR3 sequence is 14 residues long. The V gene's germline CDR1 is SGHRS and CDR2 YFSETQ. With 0 bases removed from V and 0 bases from J, the gap between germline ends came to 5 bases.

This clonotype was found a few times. This chain connects TRBV6-4 to TRBJ1-1, with 7 nucleotides matching TRBD1. V shed 6 bases and J 0 bases; nucleotides not matched to a gene: 4. Looked up from germline, CDR1 is MRHNA and CDR2 is SNTAGT. The CDR3 length is 14 residues. The CDR3 protein is CASRRDSMNTEAFF. The CDR3 coding sequence is TGTGCCAGCAGAAGGGACAGCATGAACACTGAAGCTTTCTTT.

In its sample, this clonotype was seen many times. This chain connects TRBV6-2 or TRBV6-3 to TRBJ2-2; no firm D call. Per the germline V gene, CDR1 is MNHEY and CDR2 is SVGEGT. V gave up 0 bases and J gave up 2 bases, with 16 bases separating them. The CDR3 runs to 18 residues. CDR3: CASSYSIGSAANTGELFF. The CDR3 nucleotides are TGTGCCAGCAGTTACTCGATCGGCTCGGCAGCAAACACCGGGGAGCTGTTTTTT.